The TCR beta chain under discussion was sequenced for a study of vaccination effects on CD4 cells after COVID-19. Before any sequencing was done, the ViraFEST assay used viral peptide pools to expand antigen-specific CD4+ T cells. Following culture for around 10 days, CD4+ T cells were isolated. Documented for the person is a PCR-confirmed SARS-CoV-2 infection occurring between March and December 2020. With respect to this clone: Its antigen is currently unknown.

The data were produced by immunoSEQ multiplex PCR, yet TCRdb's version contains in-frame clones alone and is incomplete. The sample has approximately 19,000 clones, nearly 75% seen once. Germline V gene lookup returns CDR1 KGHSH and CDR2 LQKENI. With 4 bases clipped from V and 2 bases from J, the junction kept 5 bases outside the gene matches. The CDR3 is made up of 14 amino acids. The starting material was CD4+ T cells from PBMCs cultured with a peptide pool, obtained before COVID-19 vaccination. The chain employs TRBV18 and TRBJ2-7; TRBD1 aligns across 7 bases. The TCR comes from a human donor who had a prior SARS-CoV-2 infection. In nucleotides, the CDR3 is TGTGCCAGCTCACGAGAGGGACAGACCTACGAGCAGTACTTC. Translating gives CASSREGQTYEQYF.